The 20 T cell receptor beta chains below were found in one sample sequenced in a study of blood T cell repertoires in COVID-19. Here immunoSEQ multiplex PCR was the method, and the copy in TCRdb shows in-frame clones only, minus some. In the table there are roughly 390,000 clones, around 87% of which are singletons. Material for sequencing was peripheral blood. The receptors were sampled from a woman aged 25 to 39 with COVID-19, enrolled during active disease.

The chain uses TRBV21-1 and TRBJ2-1; the D call in the table, TRBD2, was not verified against the DNA. TRBV21-1 is deemed a pseudogene. The length of the CDR3 is 19 residues. As DNA, the CDR3 is TGTGCCAGCAGCAAAGCGCTCCAATCTAGCGGGAGTTCCTACAATGAGCAGTTCTTC. This gives the protein CASSKALQSSGSSYNEQFF.

This rearrangement joins TRBV2 to TRBJ2-7; D gene unclear. Trimming removed 3 bases from V and 6 bases from J, with 6 bases in between. Germline CDR1 is SNHLY and CDR2 is FYNNEI. The CDR3 contains 11 residues. CDR3: CASSEPGEQYF. CDR3 coding DNA: TGTGCCAGCAGTGAGCCAGGCGAGCAGTACTTC.

V gene TRBV10-3 combines with J gene TRBJ2-1, with 7 bases lining up with TRBD2. CDR3 length: 14 residues. Germline trimming cut 4 bases from V and 3 bases from J; bases unmatched to any gene: 3. Germline loops: CDR1 ENHRY, CDR2 SYGVKD. This CDR3 is CAISALAVYNEQFF. In DNA form, the CDR3 reads TGTGCCATCAGTGCCCTAGCGGTCTACAATGAGCAGTTCTTC.

CDR3 nucleotide sequence: TGCAGCGTGCCAGGGGTGAGAACTGAAGCTTTCTTT. It is translated as CSVPGVRTEAFF. The chain links TRBV29-1 to TRBJ1-1; TRBD1 might be the D (6 bases). The CDR3 totals 12 residues. Trimming took off 6 bases at V and 5 bases at J, with 13 bases between the two ends. Looked up from germline, CDR1 is SQVTM and CDR2 is ANQGSEA.

V and J are TRBV19 and TRBJ2-5; a possible D gene is TRBD1 (5 bases). The length of the CDR3 is 14 residues. The germline V gene encodes CDR1 LNHDA and CDR2 SQIVND (reference sequence). V was cut by 2 bases and J by 2 bases, with 9 bases left in between. The CDR3 region has the DNA TGTGCCAGTAGTATATTATACAGGCAAGAGACCCAGTACTTC. Amino acids: CASSILYRQETQYF.

The chain has TRBV7-9 and TRBJ1-4; weak D call: TRBD1 (6 bases). The V and J ends lost 5 bases and 5 bases respectively, with 12 bases between them. The CDR3 is 14 amino acids. Looked up from germline, CDR1 is SEHNR and CDR2 is FQNEAQ (reference sequence). CDR3 sequence reads: CASSTQGWNEKLFF. DNA of the CDR3: TGTGCCAGCAGCACACAGGGTTGGAATGAAAAACTGTTTTTT.

This clone was found once. The J gene is TRBJ2-3, the V gene TRBV5-1; 13 nucleotides agree with TRBD2. The germline V gene encodes CDR1 SGHRS and CDR2 YFSETQ. The CDR3 extends over 16 amino acids. V was pared by 4 bases and J by 6 bases, with 8 bases of the junction left unmatched. The CDR3 spells CASSPGLAGVVDTQYF. In DNA, the CDR3 is TGCGCCAGCAGCCCCGGACTAGCGGGAGTGGTGGATACGCAGTATTTT.

The rearrangement uses TRBV10-2 and TRBJ2-5; D ambiguous. The CDR3 spans 12 residues. Germline V CDR1 and CDR2: WSHSY, SAAADI. The V end was cut by 9 bases, the J end by 0 bases, with 8 bases between. Written as DNA, the CDR3 is TGCGCCAGAATGAGAGACCAAGAGACCCAGTACTTC. This sequence encodes CARMRDQETQYF.

This clone was picked up a small number of times. This chain links TRBV7-9 with TRBJ2-1; D gene ambiguous. CDR3 size: 15 residues. The germline V and J ends were trimmed by 5 bases and 4 bases, with 15 bases remaining between them. CDR1 SEHNR and CDR2 FQNEAQ come from the germline V gene (reference sequence). The CDR3 sequence: CASSPLVSSYNEQFF. The CDR3 nucleotides are TGTGCCAGCAGCCCTCTAGTTAGCTCTTACAATGAGCAGTTCTTC.

This chain joins TRBV5-1 and TRBJ2-7; 9 nucleotides agree with TRBD2. In germline, CDR1 is SGHRS, CDR2 YFSETQ. The CDR3 consists of 14 residues. V lost 4 bases and J lost 4; bases outside the gene matches: 6. As DNA, the CDR3 is TGCGCCAGCAGCCCCCGCGGGGGGGTGTACGAGCAGTACTTC. It is translated as CASSPRGGVYEQYF.

The V and J genes are TRBV6-5 and TRBJ2-7; 11 bases align to TRBD2. The CDR3 has 15 residues. V dropped 2 bases and J dropped 1; count of bases not matched to a gene: 1. Per the germline V gene, CDR1 is MNHEY and CDR2 is SVGAGI. In DNA, the CDR3 is TGTGCCAGCAGTTACGGGACTAGCGGTTCCTACGAGCAGTACTTC. Translating gives CASSYGTSGSYEQYF.

A note on this clone: At one end the junction does not follow the germline gene, possibly because of a read error. The CDR3 loop is CASSPGVREGRYEQYF. As DNA, the CDR3 is TGTGCTAGCAGCCCGGGCGTGCGGGAGGGCCGGTACGAGCAGTACTTC. The rearrangement uses TRBV7-7 and TRBJ2-7; 9 nucleotides agree with TRBD2. Germline V gene sequence: CDR1 SSHAT, CDR2 FNYEAQ (reference sequence). The CDR3 runs 16 residues.

The chain recombines TRBV4-1 with TRBJ1-4, with 8 nucleotides matching TRBD1. Germline CDR1 reads MGHRA; CDR2 reads YSYEKL. This CDR3 has 15 amino acids. The V gene end was trimmed by 3 bases and the J gene end by 4 bases; junction bases not matched to a gene: 4. The CDR3 protein is CASSHPDRGNEKLFF. As DNA, the CDR3 is TGCGCCAGCAGCCATCCCGACAGGGGTAATGAAAAACTGTTTTTT.

This clone was seen once. This rearrangement joins TRBV10-3 to TRBJ2-2, with 11 bases lining up with TRBD2. Per the germline V gene, CDR1 is ENHRY and CDR2 is SYGVKD. The CDR3 covers 18 residues. J gave up 8 bases and V 8 bases, and 19 bases lay outside the gene matches. The chain's CDR3 is CAISPGLAGGPTAGELFF. The CDR3 nucleotides are TGTGCCATCTCCCCAGGGCTAGCGGGAGGTCCCACCGCGGGGGAGCTGTTTTTT.

Of note for this clone: The junction differs from germline at one of its ends, possibly a read error. The chain joins TRBV7-2 to TRBJ2-1, with a possible D match to TRBD2 (5 bases). This CDR3 spans 13 amino acids. CDR1 and CDR2 (germline): SGHTA, FQGNSA. CDR3 protein: CASSLGSYSEQFF. The CDR3 DNA reads TGTGCCAGCAGCTTGGGGAGCTACAGTGAGCAGTTCTTC. The whole variable domain, filled in from reference TRBV7-2 and TRBJ2-1, reads GAGVSQSPSNKVTEKGKDVELRCDPISGHTALYWYRQSLGQGLEFLIYFQGNSAPDKSGLPSDRFSAERTGGSVSTLTIQRTQQEDSAVYLCASSLGSYSEQFFGPGTRLTVL.

The chain joins TRBV29-1 to TRBJ1-2; possible D gene TRBD1, 6 bases. V was pared by 4 bases and J by 7 bases, with 13 bases between. Germline CDR1 reads SQVTM; CDR2 reads ANQGSEA. This CDR3 is built from 12 residues. CDR3 in amino acids: CSVVPATGGYTF. In DNA, the CDR3 is TGCAGCGTTGTCCCCGCGACAGGTGGCTACACCTTC.

The chain employs TRBV30 and TRBJ2-1; TRBD2 agrees at 14 bases. V lost 2 bases to trimming and J lost 10 bases; unmatched junction nucleotides: 7. The germline gives CDR1 GTSNPN, CDR2 SVGIG (reference sequence). This CDR3 is built from 15 residues. CDR3: CAWSTGTSGREEQFF. CDR3 coding DNA: TGTGCCTGGAGTACCGGGACTAGCGGGAGAGAAGAGCAGTTCTTC. The whole variable domain, remainder taken from reference TRBV30 and TRBJ2-1, is SQTIHQWPATLVQPVGSPLSLECTVEGTSNPNLYWYRQAAGRGLQLLFYSVGIGQISSEVPQNLSASRPQDRQFILSSKKLLLSDSGFYLCAWSTGTSGREEQFFGPGTRLTVL.

The chain couples TRBV30 to TRBJ2-4, with D maybe TRBD1 (7 bases). The CDR3 consists of 14 residues. Per the germline V gene, CDR1 is GTSNPN and CDR2 is SVGIG (reference sequence). Trimming removed 3 bases from V and 3 bases from J, with 12 bases in between. The CDR3 DNA reads TGTGCCTGGAGCCAGGGGGGAGTCAAAAACATTCAGTACTTC. It yields the protein CAWSQGGVKNIQYF.

The chain's CDR3 is CASSQGTGWDTEAFF. In nucleotides, the CDR3 is TGCGCCAGCAGCCAAGGGACAGGGTGGGACACTGAAGCTTTCTTT. This sequence joins TRBV4-1 and TRBJ1-1; 8 nucleotides agree with TRBD1. Germline-derived CDR1 and CDR2 are MGHRA and YSYEKL. This CDR3 spans 15 amino acids. V gave up 1 base and J gave up 3 bases; unmatched junction bases: 4.

The chain is built from TRBV10-2 and TRBJ2-7, with D possibly TRBD2 on 6 matching bases. V was cut by 4 bases and J by 4 bases, with 17 bases left in between. Per the germline V gene, CDR1 is WSHSY and CDR2 is SAAADI. The CDR3 has 15 amino acids. As DNA, the CDR3 is TGCGCCAGCAGTGTCCGGAGCAGCGGAGGGTACGAGCAGTACTTC. As protein: CASSVRSSGGYEQYF.